This T cell receptor beta chain stems from a study of T cell responses to AZD1222 COVID-19 vaccine. Findings and caveats of the study: Clonal diversity was possibly underestimated; the donors were predominantly white British and more often female. Baseline seropositivity characterized only 5 or 6 AZD1222 recipients.

V lost 5 bases and J lost 7; bases outside the gene matches: 5. The CDR3 consists of 14 residues. Germline loops: CDR1 MNHEY, CDR2 SVGEGT. Generated by immunoSEQ multiplex PCR, the TCRdb table keeps only in-frame clones and is missing some. In the table there are over 150,000 clones, about nine tenths of which are singletons. A single count supports this clone. The antigen is not known. The clonotype was recovered from an adult in good health. Source: peripheral blood, taken on day 0 of AZD1222 vaccination. The chain recombines TRBV6-2 or TRBV6-3 with TRBJ1-5, with TRBD1 matching 10 bases. CDR3 bases: TGTGCCAGCAGTGAGACAGGGGGCGGACAGCCCCAGCATTTT. Amino acid sequence: CASSETGGGQPQHF.